The clone carrying this T cell receptor (beta chain) was observed a handful of times. What it recognizes is unknown. The entirety of the isolated RNA underwent reverse transcription, so expressed TCRB transcripts were sequenced. TCRdb's copy holds only in-frame clones and misses some; the assay was immunoSEQ multiplex PCR. The sample gives some 270,000 clones, 8% of which show up once; under 1.3% is in the top ten. This sample is drawn from a study of beta chain features in type 1 diabetes. Whole-study findings and limits: Patients with type 1 diabetes showed fewer VDJ junction insertions and more deletions. Shortening that was moderate but significant affected the TCRB CDR3s of Type 1 diabetes patients in all four CD4+ subsets.

J lost 5 bases, V lost 8 bases, and 11 bases had no gene match. Germline CDR1 MNHEY, CDR2 SMNVEV (reference sequence). This CDR3 region has 15 residues. Cells sorted by CD45RO/CCR7/CD25/CD127/CD95/CD27 comprised CD4+ naive, central memory, regulatory and stem cell-like memory cells. This TCR came from a woman in her late teens or twenties in good health. The V gene is TRBV27, the J gene TRBJ2-7; 11 positions match TRBD2. Sequencing was carried out using central memory CD4+ T cells from blood. The CDR3 sequence: CASGRTSGSSHEQYF. In DNA, the CDR3 is TGTGCCAGCGGTAGAACTAGCGGGAGTTCCCACGAGCAGTACTTC.